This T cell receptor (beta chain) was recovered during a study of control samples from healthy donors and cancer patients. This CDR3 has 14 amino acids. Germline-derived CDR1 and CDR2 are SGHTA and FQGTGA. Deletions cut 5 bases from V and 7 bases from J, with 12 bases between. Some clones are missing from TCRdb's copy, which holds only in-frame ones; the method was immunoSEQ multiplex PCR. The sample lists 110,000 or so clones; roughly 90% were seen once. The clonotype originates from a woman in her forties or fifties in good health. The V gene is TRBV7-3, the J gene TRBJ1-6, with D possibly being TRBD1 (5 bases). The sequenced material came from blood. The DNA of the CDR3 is TGTGCCAGCAGCCTGGGGGTTCTGAATTCACCCCTCCACTTT. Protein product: CASSLGVLNSPLHF.